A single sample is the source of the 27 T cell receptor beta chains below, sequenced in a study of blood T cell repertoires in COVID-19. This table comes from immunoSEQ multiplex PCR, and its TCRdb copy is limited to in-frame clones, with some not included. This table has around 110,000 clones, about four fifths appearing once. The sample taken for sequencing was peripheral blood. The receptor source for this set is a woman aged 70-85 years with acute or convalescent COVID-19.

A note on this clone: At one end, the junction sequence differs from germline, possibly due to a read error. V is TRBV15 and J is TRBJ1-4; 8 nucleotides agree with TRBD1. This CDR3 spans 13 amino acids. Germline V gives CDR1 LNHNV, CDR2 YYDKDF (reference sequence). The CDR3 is CATSSGWGQAISF. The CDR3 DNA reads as TGTGCCACCAGCAGTGGGTGGGGACAGGCCATCTCTTTT.

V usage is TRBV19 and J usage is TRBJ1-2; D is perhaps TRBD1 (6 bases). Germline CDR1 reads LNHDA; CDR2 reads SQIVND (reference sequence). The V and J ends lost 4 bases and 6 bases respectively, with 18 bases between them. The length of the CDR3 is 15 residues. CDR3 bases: TGTGCCAGTAGTACTACAGGGAACCCTTATGATGGCTACACCTTC. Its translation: CASSTTGNPYDGYTF. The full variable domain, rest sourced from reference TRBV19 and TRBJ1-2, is DGGITQSPKYLFRKEGQNVTLSCEQNLNHDAMYWYRQDPGQGLRLIYYSQIVNDFQKGDIAEGYSVSREKKESFPLTVTSAQKNPTAFYLCASSTTGNPYDGYTFGSGTRLTVV.

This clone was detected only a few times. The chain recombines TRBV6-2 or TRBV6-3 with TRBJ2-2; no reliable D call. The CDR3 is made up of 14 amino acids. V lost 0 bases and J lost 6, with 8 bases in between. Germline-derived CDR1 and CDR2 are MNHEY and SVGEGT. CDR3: CASSYSLSAGELFF. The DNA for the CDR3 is TGTGCCAGCAGTTACTCTCTGTCAGCCGGGGAGCTGTTTTTT.

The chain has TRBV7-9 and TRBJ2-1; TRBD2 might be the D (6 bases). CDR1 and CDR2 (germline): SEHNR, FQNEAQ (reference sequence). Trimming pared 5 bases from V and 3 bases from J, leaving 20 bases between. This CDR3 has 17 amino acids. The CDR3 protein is CASSPPSYRGNYNEQFF. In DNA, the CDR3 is TGTGCCAGCAGCCCCCCGTCTTATCGGGGGAACTACAATGAGCAGTTCTTC.

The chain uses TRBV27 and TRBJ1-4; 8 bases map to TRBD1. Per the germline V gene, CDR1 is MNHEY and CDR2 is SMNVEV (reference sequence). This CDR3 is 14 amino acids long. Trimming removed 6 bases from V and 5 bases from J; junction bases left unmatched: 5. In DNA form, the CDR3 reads TGTGCCAGCAGGATACAGGGGGGAAATGAAAAACTGTTTTTT. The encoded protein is CASRIQGGNEKLFF.

The CDR3 loop is CASSPLSGGSYNEQFF. The CDR3 DNA follows: TGTGCCAGCAGTCCTCTTAGCGGGGGTTCCTACAATGAGCAGTTCTTC. J is TRBJ2-1 and V is TRBV2; 9 bases are a match to TRBD2. Trimming removed 5 bases from V and 1 base from J; junction bases left unmatched: 6. CDR1 SNHLY and CDR2 FYNNEI come from the germline V gene. This CDR3 region has 16 residues.

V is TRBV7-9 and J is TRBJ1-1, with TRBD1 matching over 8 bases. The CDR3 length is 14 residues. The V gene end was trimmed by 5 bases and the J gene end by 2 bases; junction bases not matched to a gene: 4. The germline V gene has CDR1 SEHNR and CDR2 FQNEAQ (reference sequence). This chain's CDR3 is CASSQGQGNTEAFF. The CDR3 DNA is TGTGCCAGCAGCCAAGGACAGGGAAACACTGAAGCTTTCTTT.

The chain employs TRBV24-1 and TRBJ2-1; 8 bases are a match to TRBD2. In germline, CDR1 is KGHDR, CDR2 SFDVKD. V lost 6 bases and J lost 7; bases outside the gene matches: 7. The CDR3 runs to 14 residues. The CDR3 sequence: CATSRGLENNEQFF. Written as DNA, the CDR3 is TGTGCCACCAGTAGGGGACTAGAAAATAATGAGCAGTTCTTC.

CDR3 nucleotides: TGTGCCAGCAGCAAGGAGATAGGGACAGACTACAATCAGCCCCAGCATTTT. Amino acids: CASSKEIGTDYNQPQHF. This chain connects TRBV7-2 to TRBJ1-5; TRBD1 matches 7 bases. The V and J ends lost 5 bases and 3 bases, in that order; junction bases with no gene match: 13. The CDR3 extends over 17 amino acids. CDR1 SGHTA and CDR2 FQGNSA come from the germline V gene.

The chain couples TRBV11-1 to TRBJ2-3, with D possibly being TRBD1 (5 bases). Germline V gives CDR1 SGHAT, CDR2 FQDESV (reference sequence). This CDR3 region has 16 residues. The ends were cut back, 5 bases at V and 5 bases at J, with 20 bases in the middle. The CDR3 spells CASSQGPPSHLDTQYF. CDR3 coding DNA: TGTGCCAGCAGCCAGGGTCCTCCTTCACACTTAGATACGCAGTATTTT.

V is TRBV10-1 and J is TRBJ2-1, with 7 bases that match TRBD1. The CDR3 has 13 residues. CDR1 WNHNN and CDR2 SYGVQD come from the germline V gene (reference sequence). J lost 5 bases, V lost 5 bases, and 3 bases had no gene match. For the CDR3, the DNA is TGCGCCAGCAGTAGACAGGGAAACAATGAGCAGTTCTTC. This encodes CASSRQGNNEQFF.

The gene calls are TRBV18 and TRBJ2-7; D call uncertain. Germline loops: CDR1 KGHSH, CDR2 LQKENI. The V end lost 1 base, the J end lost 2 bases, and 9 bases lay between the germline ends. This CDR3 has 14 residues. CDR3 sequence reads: CASSPRTAPYEQYF. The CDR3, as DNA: TGTGCCAGCTCACCACGTACAGCCCCCTACGAGCAGTACTTC.

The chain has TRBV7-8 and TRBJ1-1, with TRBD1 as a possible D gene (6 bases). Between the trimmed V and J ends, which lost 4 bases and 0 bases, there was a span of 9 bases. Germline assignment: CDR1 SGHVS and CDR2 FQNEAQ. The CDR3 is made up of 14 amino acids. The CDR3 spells CASSYGTLNTEAFF. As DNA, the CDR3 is TGTGCCAGCAGCTACGGGACACTGAACACTGAAGCTTTCTTT.

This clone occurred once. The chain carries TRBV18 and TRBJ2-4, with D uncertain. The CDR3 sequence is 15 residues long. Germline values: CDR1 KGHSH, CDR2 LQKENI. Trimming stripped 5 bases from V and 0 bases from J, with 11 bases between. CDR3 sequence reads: CASSSQRLAKNIQYF. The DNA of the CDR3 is TGTGCCAGCTCATCACAGAGGCTAGCCAAAAACATTCAGTACTTC.

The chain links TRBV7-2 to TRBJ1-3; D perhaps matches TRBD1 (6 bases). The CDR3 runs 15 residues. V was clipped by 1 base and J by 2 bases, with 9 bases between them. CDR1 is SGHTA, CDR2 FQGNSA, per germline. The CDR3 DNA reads TGTGCCAGCAGCTTAGGGACAGTCGCTGGAAACACCATATATTTT. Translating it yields CASSLGTVAGNTIYF.

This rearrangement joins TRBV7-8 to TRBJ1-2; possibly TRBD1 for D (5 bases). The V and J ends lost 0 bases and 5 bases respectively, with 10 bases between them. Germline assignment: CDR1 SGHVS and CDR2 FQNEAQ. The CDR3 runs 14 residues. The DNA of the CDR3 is TGTGCCAGCAGCTTAGCGGGCAGGGAATATGGCTACACCTTC. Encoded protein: CASSLAGREYGYTF. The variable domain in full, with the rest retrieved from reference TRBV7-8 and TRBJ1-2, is GAGVSQSPRYKVAKRGQDVALRCDPISGHVSLFWYQQALGQGPEFLTYFQNEAQLDKSGLPSDRFFAERPEGSVSTLKIQRTQQEDSAVYLCASSLAGREYGYTFGSGTRLTVV.

CDR3 sequence (DNA): TGTGCCAGCAGTTTATCCGTTGCGCGGCCCCAGCATTTT. Its protein is CASSLSVARPQHF. The chain uses TRBV28 and TRBJ1-5; no reliable D call. The CDR3 loop spans 13 amino acids. Germline CDR1 and CDR2: MDHEN and SYDVKM. Trimming left V 1 base short and J 9 bases short, with 10 bases between.

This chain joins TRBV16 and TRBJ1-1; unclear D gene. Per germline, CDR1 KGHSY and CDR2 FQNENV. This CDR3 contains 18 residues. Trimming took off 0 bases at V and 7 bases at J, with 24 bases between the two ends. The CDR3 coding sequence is TGTGCCAGCAGCCAATCTTCCCCCCCCTCACCCCGCGAGGGTGAAGCTTTCTTT. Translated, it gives CASSQSSPPSPREGEAFF.

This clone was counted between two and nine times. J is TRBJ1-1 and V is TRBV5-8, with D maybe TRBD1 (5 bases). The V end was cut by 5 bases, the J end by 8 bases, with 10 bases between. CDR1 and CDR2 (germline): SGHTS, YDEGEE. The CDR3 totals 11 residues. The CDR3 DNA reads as TGTGCCAGCAGGGCCAGGGCAGAAGCTTTCTTT. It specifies CASRARAEAFF.

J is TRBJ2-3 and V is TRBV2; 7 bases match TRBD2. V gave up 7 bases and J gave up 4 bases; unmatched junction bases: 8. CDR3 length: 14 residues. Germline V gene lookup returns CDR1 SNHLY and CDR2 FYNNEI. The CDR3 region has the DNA TGTGCCAGCACCTACCGGGGGGAAGCAGATACGCAGTATTTT. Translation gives CASTYRGEADTQYF.

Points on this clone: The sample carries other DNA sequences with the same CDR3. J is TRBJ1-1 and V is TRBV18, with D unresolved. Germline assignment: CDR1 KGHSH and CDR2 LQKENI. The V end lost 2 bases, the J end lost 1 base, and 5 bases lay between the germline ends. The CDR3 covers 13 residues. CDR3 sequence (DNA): TGTGCCAGCTCACCAAGAGAGAACACTGAAGCTTTCTTT. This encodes CASSPRENTEAFF.

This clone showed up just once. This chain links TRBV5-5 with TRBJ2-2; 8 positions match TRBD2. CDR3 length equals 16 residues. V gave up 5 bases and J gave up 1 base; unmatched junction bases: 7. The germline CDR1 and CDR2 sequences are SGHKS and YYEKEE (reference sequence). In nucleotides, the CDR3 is TGTGCCAGCAGTTGGAGCGGGGGCCTGAACACCGGGGAGCTGTTTTTT. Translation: CASSWSGGLNTGELFF.

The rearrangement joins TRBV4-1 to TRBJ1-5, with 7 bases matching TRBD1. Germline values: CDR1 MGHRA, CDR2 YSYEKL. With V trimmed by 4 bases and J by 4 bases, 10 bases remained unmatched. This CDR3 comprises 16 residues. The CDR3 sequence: CASSRGTAEVNQPQHF. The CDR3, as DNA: TGCGCCAGCAGCCGAGGGACAGCCGAGGTTAATCAGCCCCAGCATTTT.

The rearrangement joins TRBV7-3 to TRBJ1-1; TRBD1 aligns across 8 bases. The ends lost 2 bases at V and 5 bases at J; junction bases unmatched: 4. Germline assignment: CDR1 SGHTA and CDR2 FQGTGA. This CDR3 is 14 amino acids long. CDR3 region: CASSLQGATTEAFF. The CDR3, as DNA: TGTGCCAGCAGCTTACAGGGGGCGACGACTGAAGCTTTCTTT.

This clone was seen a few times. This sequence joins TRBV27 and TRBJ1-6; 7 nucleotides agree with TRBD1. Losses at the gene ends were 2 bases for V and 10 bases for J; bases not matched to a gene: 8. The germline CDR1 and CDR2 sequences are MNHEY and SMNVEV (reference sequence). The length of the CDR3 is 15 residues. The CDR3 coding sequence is TGTGCCAGCAGTTTAGGCAGGGGGTATGCGTCACCCCTCCACTTT. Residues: CASSLGRGYASPLHF.

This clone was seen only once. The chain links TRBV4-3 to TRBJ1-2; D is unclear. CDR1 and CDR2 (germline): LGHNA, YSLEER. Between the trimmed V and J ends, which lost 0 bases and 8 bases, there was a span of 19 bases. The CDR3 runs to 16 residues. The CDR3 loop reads CASSQDSQPRTMGYTF. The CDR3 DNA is TGCGCCAGCAGCCAAGATAGTCAACCTAGAACTATGGGCTACACCTTC.

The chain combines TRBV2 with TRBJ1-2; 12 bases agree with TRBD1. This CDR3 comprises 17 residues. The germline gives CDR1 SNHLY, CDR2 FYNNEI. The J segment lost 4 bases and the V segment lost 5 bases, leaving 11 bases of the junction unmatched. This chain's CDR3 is CASSIRDRGRDGYGYTF. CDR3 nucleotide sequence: TGTGCCAGCAGTATACGGGACAGGGGGCGAGATGGCTATGGCTACACCTTC.